The 16 T cell receptor beta chains in this list originate from one sample, sequenced in a study of T cell responses to AZD1222 COVID-19 vaccine. Only in-frame clones appear in the TCRdb table, and some are missing; sequencing was by immunoSEQ multiplex PCR. The sample carries roughly 110,000 clones, 85% to 90% recorded once. The sample consisted of peripheral blood, taken on day 0 of AZD1222 vaccination. The receptor set was obtained from an adult in good health.

This clone was detected a few times. V and J are TRBV2 and TRBJ1-1, with a weak D call TRBD1 (6 bases). The CDR3 extends over 14 amino acids. Germline CDR1 and CDR2: SNHLY and FYNNEI. The germline V and J ends were trimmed by 6 bases and 1 base, with 12 bases remaining between them. CDR3 loop: CASSDRIPNTEAFF. CDR3 coding DNA: TGTGCCAGCAGCGACAGGATCCCGAACACTGAAGCTTTCTTT.

J is TRBJ1-1 and V is TRBV5-4, with D possibly matching TRBD1 (5 bases). Trimming left V 0 bases short and J 0 bases short, with 15 bases between. This CDR3 spans 17 amino acids. Germline lookup yields CDR1 SGHNT and CDR2 YYREEE (reference sequence). The CDR3 DNA follows: TGTGCCAGCAGCTTGGGCGGGTCAGGGTCCATGAACACTGAAGCTTTCTTT. As protein: CASSLGGSGSMNTEAFF. Looking up the rest from reference TRBV5-4 and TRBJ1-1 gives the full variable domain: ETGVTQSPTHLIKTRGQQVTLRCSSQSGHNTVSWYQQALGQGPQFIFQYYREEENGRGNFPPRFSGLQFPNYSSELNVNALELDDSALYLCASSLGGSGSMNTEAFFGQGTRLTVV.

This clone was counted ten times or more. The chain combines TRBV2 with TRBJ2-3; 12 nucleotides match TRBD2. The trim removed 2 bases at V and 5 bases at J, leaving 8 bases unmatched. This CDR3 has 17 residues. From germline, CDR1 is SNHLY and CDR2 FYNNEI. The CDR3: CASSEKGRTSGKDTQYF. The CDR3 DNA reads as TGTGCCAGCAGTGAAAAAGGCAGGACTAGCGGGAAAGATACGCAGTATTTT. The full variable domain, its missing parts supplied by reference TRBV2 and TRBJ2-3, is EPEVTQTPSHQVTQMGQEVILRCVPISNHLYFYWYRQILGQKVEFLVSFYNNEISEKSEIFDDQFSVERPDGSNFTLKIRSTKLEDSAMYFCASSEKGRTSGKDTQYFGPGTRLTVL.

The V and J genes are TRBV6-5 and TRBJ2-7, with D unresolved. Trimming removed 6 bases from V and 1 base from J, with 10 bases in between. The germline V gene encodes CDR1 MNHEY and CDR2 SVGAGI. CDR3 length: 13 amino acids. The CDR3 DNA sequence: TGTGCCAGCAGAGAGACTCCGTCCTACGAGCAGTACTTC. Protein product: CASRETPSYEQYF.

The genes are TRBV19 and TRBJ2-1; no firm D call. CDR3 size: 17 residues. V lost 1 base and J lost 5, with 18 bases in between. The germline V gene encodes CDR1 LNHDA and CDR2 SQIVND (reference sequence). The chain's CDR3 is CASSIVPTHPQDNEQFF. CDR3 in DNA: TGTGCCAGTAGTATAGTTCCGACTCACCCCCAAGACAATGAGCAGTTCTTC.

V and J are TRBV5-8 and TRBJ2-3; no definite D call. CDR3 length: 15 residues. V lost 0 bases, J lost 0 bases, and 8 bases lay in between. Germline V lookup: CDR1 SGHTS, CDR2 YDEGEE. The CDR3 bases are TGTGCCAGCAGCTTGGCCAGTCTTAGCACAGATACGCAGTATTTT. Residues: CASSLASLSTDTQYF. Based on the CDR3 plus reference TRBV5-8 and TRBJ2-3, the full variable domain is EAGVTQSPTHLIKTRGQQATLRCSPISGHTSVYWYQQALGLGLQFLLWYDEGEERNRGNFPPRFSGRQFPNYSSELNVNALELEDSALYLCASSLASLSTDTQYFGPGTRLTVL.

This clone was recorded a few times. J is TRBJ2-7 and V is TRBV25-1; D is possibly TRBD2 (5 bases). This CDR3 has 14 residues. The germline CDR1 and CDR2 sequences are MGHDK and SYGVNS. Trimming pared 8 bases from V and 5 bases from J, leaving 19 bases between. Here the CDR3 DNA reads TGTGCCAGCGGAGAGGGCCTCTCCTTCGACGAGCAGTACTTC. It specifies CASGEGLSFDEQYF.

The chain employs TRBV5-6 and TRBJ2-6; D gene ambiguous. The V end lost 4 bases, the J end lost 4 bases, and 9 bases lay between the germline ends. Germline V gene data show CDR1 as SGHDT and CDR2 as YYEEEE. This CDR3 region has 14 residues. In DNA form, the CDR3 reads TGTGCCAGCAGCCCCGAGTTGGGGGCCAACGTCCTGACTTTC. Translating it yields CASSPELGANVLTF.

This clone was observed a single time. V usage is TRBV10-3 and J usage is TRBJ1-2; D possibly corresponds to TRBD1 (6 bases). CDR1 is ENHRY, CDR2 SYGVKD, per germline. This CDR3 region has 14 residues. V was trimmed by 5 bases and J by 4 bases, leaving 14 bases between them. This CDR3 is CAISPPGHLYGYTF. The CDR3 DNA is TGTGCCATCAGTCCCCCGGGACACCTCTATGGCTACACCTTC.

This chain connects TRBV27 to TRBJ2-3; D is ambiguous. CDR1 is MNHEY, CDR2 SMNVEV, per germline (reference sequence). V dropped 6 bases and J dropped 6 bases, with 13 bases sitting between them. CDR3 length equals 13 residues. CDR3 residues: CASSIVIGDTQYF. The CDR3, as DNA: TGTGCCAGCAGCATAGTGATTGGGGATACGCAGTATTTT.

This chain uses TRBV11-2 with TRBJ2-4, with a possible D match to TRBD2 (5 bases). The V gene lost 3 bases and the J gene lost 3 bases, with 12 bases spanning the gap. The germline CDR1 and CDR2 sequences are SGHAT and FQNNGV. The CDR3 runs to 15 residues. Here the CDR3 DNA reads TGTGCCAGCAGCTTGCAGCGGCCCGGCAAAAACATTCAGTACTTC. Its protein product is CASSLQRPGKNIQYF.

V and J are TRBV5-4 and TRBJ1-1, with TRBD1 matching 7 bases. The CDR3 is 14 residues long. V gave up 2 bases and J gave up 4 bases; unmatched junction bases: 5. CDR1 is SGHNT and CDR2 is YYREEE in the germline V gene (reference sequence). The DNA for the CDR3 is TGTGCCAGCAGCTTAAACAGGGGTGCCACTGAAGCTTTCTTT. Protein sequence: CASSLNRGATEAFF.

J is TRBJ2-3 and V is TRBV6-5; D possibly corresponds to TRBD2 (6 bases). V was shortened by 3 bases and J by 2 bases, with 15 bases between the two germline ends. Per germline, CDR1 MNHEY and CDR2 SVGAGI. This CDR3 region has 16 residues. Written as DNA, the CDR3 is TGTGCCAGCAGTTATCAGGCGGGAAGTGTCACAGATACGCAGTATTTT. This gives the protein CASSYQAGSVTDTQYF.

This chain joins TRBV19 and TRBJ1-2; D is unclear. The CDR3 has 15 residues. Trimming removed 2 bases from V and 3 bases from J, with 13 bases in between. Germline CDR1 and CDR2: LNHDA and SQIVND (reference sequence). In DNA, the CDR3 is TGTGCCAGTAGTATAACCCAAGGAATGTACTATGGCTACACCTTC. It specifies CASSITQGMYYGYTF.

The CDR3 DNA reads as TGTGCCACCAGTGATACCCGGACAGGGGGCTACACCTTC. The encoded protein is CATSDTRTGGYTF. The chain employs TRBV24-1 and TRBJ1-2, with TRBD1 matching 8 bases. CDR3 length: 13 residues. With 3 bases clipped from V and 8 bases from J, the junction kept 4 bases outside the gene matches. The V gene's germline CDR1 is KGHDR and CDR2 SFDVKD.

The genes are TRBV28 and TRBJ1-2; 7 nucleotides agree with TRBD1. The CDR3 has 15 amino acids. After removal of 5 bases from V and 0 bases from J, the junction contained 6 bases not matched to a gene. Germline V CDR1 and CDR2: MDHEN, SYDVKM. The chain's CDR3 is CASSRQGPANYGYTF. CDR3 nucleotides: TGTGCCAGCAGTCGACAGGGACCCGCTAACTATGGCTACACCTTC.